The clone carrying this T cell receptor beta chain was counted between two and nine times. Its antigen is not identified. The germline V gene has CDR1 MNHEY and CDR2 SVGEGT. The CDR3 loop spans 14 amino acids. After removal of 3 bases from V and 9 bases from J, the junction contained 8 bases not matched to a gene. Described treatment: approximately 9-day PBMC culture with coronavirus spike peptide pools or control peptides (ViraFEST assay). This specimen belongs to a study of vaccination and CD4 T cells after COVID-19. Across the whole study: Cells received overlapping spike peptides from SARS-CoV-2, HCoV-NL63, HCoV-OC43 and HCoV-229E as stimulation.

Oncomine TCR Beta short-read sequencing was applied to DNA from cultured CD4+ T cells. TCRdb independently ran MiXCR on the PCR reads; one entry per CDR3 protein. The table records 21,000 or so distinct CDR3 sequences, around 45% of them present only once. V gene TRBV6-2 or TRBV6-3 combines with J gene TRBJ2-5; 9 bases map to TRBD2. The source is a human donor who had recovered from COVID-19. The sample consisted of CD4+ T cells from blood, cultured in vitro. CDR3 bases: TGTGCCAGCAGTTATTTGGGACTAGCTTCTCCCCAGTACTTC. Translated, it gives CASSYLGLASPQYF.